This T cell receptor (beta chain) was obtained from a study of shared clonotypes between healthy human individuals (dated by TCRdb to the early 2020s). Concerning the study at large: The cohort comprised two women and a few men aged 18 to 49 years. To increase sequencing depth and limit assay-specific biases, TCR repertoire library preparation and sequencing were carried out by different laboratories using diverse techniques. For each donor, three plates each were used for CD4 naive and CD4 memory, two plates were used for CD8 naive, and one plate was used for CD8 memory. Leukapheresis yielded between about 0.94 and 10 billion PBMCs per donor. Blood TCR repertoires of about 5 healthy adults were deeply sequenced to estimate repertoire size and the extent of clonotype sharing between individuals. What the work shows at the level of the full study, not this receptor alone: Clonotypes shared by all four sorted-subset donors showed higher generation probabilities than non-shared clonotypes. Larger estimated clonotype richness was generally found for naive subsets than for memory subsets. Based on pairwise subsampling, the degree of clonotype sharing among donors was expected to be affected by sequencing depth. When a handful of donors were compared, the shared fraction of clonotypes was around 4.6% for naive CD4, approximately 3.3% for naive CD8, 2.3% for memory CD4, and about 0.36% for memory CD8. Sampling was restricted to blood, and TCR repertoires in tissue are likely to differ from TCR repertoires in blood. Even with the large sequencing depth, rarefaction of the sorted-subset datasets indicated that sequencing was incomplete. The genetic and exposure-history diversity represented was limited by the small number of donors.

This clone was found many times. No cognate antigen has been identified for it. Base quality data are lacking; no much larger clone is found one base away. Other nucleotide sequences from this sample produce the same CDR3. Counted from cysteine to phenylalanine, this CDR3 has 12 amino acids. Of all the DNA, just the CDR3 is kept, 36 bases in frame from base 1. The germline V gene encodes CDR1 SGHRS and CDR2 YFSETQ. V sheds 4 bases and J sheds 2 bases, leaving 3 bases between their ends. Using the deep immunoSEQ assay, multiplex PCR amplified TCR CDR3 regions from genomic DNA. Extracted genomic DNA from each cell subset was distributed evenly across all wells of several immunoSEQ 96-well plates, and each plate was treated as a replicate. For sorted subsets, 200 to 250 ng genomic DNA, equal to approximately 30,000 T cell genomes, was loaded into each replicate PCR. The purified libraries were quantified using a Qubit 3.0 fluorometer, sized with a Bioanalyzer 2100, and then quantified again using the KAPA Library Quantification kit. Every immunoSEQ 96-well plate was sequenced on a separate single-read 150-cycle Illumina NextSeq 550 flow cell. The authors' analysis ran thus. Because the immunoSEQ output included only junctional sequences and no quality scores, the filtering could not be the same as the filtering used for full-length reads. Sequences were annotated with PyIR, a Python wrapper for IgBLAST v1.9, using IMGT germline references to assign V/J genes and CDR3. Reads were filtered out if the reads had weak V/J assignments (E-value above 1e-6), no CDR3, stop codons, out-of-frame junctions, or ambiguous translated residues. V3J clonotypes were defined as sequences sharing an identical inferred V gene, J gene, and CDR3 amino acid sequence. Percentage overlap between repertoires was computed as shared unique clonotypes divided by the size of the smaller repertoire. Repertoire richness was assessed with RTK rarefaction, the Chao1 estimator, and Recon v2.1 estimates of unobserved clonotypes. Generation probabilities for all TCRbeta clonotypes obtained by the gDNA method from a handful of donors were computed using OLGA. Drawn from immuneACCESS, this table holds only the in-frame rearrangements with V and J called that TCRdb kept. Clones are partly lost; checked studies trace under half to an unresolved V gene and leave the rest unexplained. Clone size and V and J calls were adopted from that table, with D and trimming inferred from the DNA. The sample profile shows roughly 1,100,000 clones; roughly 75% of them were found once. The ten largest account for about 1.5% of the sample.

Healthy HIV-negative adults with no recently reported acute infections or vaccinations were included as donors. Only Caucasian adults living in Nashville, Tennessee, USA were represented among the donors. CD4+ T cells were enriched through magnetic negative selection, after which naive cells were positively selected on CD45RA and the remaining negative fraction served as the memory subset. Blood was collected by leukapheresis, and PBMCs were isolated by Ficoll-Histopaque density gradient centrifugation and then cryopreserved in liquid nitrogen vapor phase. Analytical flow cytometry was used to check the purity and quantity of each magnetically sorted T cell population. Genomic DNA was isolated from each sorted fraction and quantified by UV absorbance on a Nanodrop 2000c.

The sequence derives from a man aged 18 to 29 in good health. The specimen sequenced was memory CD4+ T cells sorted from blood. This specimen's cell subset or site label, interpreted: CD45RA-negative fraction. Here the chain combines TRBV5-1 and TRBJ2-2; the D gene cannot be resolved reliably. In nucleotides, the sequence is TGCGCCAGCAGCATAAACACCGGGGAGCTGTTTTTT. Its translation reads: CASSINTGELFF.